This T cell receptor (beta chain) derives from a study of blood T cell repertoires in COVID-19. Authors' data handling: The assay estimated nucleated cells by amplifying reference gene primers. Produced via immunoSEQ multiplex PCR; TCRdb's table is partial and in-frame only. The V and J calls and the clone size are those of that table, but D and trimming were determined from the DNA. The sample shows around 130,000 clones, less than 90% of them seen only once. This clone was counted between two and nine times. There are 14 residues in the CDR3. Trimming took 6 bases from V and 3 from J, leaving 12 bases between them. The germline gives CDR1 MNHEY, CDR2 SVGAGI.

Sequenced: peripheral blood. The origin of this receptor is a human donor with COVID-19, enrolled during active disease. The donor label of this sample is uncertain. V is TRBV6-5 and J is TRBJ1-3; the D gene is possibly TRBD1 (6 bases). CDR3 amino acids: CASSPTGGGNTIYF. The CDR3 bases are TGTGCCAGCAGCCCGACAGGAGGTGGAAACACCATATATTTT.